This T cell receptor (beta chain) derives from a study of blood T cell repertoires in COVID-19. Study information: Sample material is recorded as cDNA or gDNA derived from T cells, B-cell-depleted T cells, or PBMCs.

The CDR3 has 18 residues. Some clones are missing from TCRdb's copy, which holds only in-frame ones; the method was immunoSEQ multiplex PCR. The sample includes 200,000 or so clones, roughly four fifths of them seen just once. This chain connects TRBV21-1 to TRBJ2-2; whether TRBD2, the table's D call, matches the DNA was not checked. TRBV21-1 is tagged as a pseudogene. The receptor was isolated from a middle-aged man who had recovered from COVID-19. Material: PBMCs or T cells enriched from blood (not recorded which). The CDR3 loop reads CASSLFRTTKKNTGELFF. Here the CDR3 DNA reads TGTGCCAGCAGCCTCTTTCGGACTACAAAAAAGAACACCGGGGAGCTGTTTTTT.